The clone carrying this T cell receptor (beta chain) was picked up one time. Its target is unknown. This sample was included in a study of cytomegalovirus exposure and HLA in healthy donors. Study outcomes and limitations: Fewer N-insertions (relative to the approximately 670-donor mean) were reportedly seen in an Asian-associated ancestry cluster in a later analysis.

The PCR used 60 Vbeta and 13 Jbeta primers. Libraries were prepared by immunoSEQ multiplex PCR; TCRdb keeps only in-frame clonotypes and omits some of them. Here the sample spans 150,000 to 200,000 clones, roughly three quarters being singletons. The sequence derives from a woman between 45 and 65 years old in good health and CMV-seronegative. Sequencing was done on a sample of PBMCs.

The CDR3 here is CASSLYPTSYPYEQYF. DNA of the CDR3: TGTGCCAGCAGCTTATACCCTACTAGTTATCCATACGAGCAGTACTTC. This sequence joins TRBV11-3 and TRBJ2-7; weak D call: TRBD2 (5 bases). Per germline, CDR1 SGHNT and CDR2 YENEEA. V was trimmed by 2 bases and J by 4 bases, leaving 18 bases between them. The CDR3 covers 16 residues.